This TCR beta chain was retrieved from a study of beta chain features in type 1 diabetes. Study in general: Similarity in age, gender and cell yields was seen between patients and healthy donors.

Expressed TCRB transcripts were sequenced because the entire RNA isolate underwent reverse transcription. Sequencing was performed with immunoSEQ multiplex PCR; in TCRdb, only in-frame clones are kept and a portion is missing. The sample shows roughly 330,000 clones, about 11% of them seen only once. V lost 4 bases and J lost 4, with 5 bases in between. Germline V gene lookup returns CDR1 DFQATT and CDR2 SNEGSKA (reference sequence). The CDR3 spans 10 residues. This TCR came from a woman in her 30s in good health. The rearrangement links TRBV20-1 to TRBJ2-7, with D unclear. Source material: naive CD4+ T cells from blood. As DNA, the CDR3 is TGCAGTGCTATACTATACGAGCAGTACTTC. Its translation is CSAILYEQYF.